This TCR beta chain was documented in a study of blood T cells in healthy people across ages. Then a second PCR, running roughly 7 to 11 cycles, was carried out with a sample-barcoded 5' primer and a J-beta primer mix. Each cDNA molecule was tagged by a template-switch adaptor that had 12 random nucleotides. Each CDR3 protein gets one entry after TCRdb re-called the 5' RACE reads with MiXCR. The table lists about 1.6 million distinct CDR3 sequences, around 36% of them singletons. This CDR3 spans 16 amino acids. Losses at the gene ends were 1 base for V and 7 bases for J; bases not matched to a gene: 9.

V gene TRBV12-3 or TRBV12-4 combines with J gene TRBJ1-5; TRBD1 aligns across 8 bases. The TCR comes from a woman aged 30 to 39 in good health. Material for sequencing was blood. The CDR3 DNA reads TGTGCCAGCAGTTTAGTAGGACAGGGAGGGGGCCAGCCCCAGCATTTT. Translated, it gives CASSLVGQGGGQPQHF.